The 18 T cell receptor beta chains below all came from one sample that was sequenced in a study of cytotoxic CD8 clonotypes in ibrutinib-treated CLL. Sequencing used immunoSEQ multiplex PCR; TCRdb keeps in-frame clones, though not all of them. The sample gives tens of thousands of clones, roughly three fifths of which show up once; around 21% is in the top ten. The material was PBMCs, obtained after 24 months of ibrutinib treatment. The receptors shown here come from a human donor with chronic lymphocytic leukemia.

The chain recombines TRBV27 with TRBJ2-3; the match to TRBD2 covers 15 bases. The CDR3 runs to 17 residues. The germline V gene encodes CDR1 MNHEY and CDR2 SMNVEV (reference sequence). The ends lost 5 bases at V and 1 base at J; junction bases unmatched: 4. CDR3: CASSGLAGGPGTDTQYF. DNA of the CDR3: TGTGCCAGCAGTGGACTAGCGGGAGGGCCCGGCACAGATACGCAGTATTTT.

This clone was seen at least ten times. The chain is built from TRBV21-1 and TRBJ1-2. TRBV21-1 corresponds to a pseudogene. The CDR3 contains 12 residues. The chain's CDR3 is CAQRKGGYGYTF. The CDR3 coding sequence is TGTGCCCAGCGAAAGGGTGGCTATGGCTACACCTTC.

This clone has a handful of counts. The chain joins TRBV5-1 to TRBJ2-1; 7 bases match TRBD1. Germline assignment: CDR1 SGHRS and CDR2 YFSETQ. This CDR3 region has 15 residues. The V and J ends lost 4 bases and 3 bases, in that order; junction bases with no gene match: 7. The CDR3 spells CASSLENRGYNEQFF. The CDR3 region has the DNA TGCGCCAGCAGCCTAGAAAACAGGGGCTACAATGAGCAGTTCTTC.

This clone is a singleton in its sample. This chain connects TRBV21-1 to TRBJ2-1. TRBV21-1 is a documented pseudogene. This CDR3 has 12 amino acids. CDR3 in DNA: TGTGCCAGCAGCAAGGTAGGGACGGTGCAGTTCTTC. Translated, it gives CASSKVGTVQFF.

This chain connects TRBV10-3 to TRBJ2-3; D not certain. V lost 4 bases and J 3 bases, leaving 5 bases between the germline ends. The CDR3 extends over 12 amino acids. The V gene's germline CDR1 is ENHRY and CDR2 SYGVKD. CDR3 residues: CAISGRTDTQYF. CDR3 coding DNA: TGTGCCATCAGTGGAAGGACAGATACGCAGTATTTT.

The gene calls are TRBV6-5 and TRBJ2-2, with a tentative D call TRBD1 (6 bases). The CDR3 covers 16 residues. Germline V lookup: CDR1 MNHEY, CDR2 SVGAGI. V gave up 0 bases and J gave up 7 bases, with 15 bases separating them. The CDR3 is CASSYSRQVLSGELFF. The CDR3 DNA sequence: TGTGCCAGCAGTTACTCTAGACAGGTTCTGAGCGGGGAGCTGTTTTTT.

This clone has more than one count but fewer than ten. The chain is built from TRBV15 and TRBJ1-1, with unresolved D. Per germline, CDR1 LNHNV and CDR2 YYDKDF (reference sequence). Trimming took 0 bases from V and 5 from J, leaving 10 bases between them. This CDR3 contains 14 residues. Written as DNA, the CDR3 is TGTGCCACCAGCAGAGAATCGGAAACGACTGAAGCTTTCTTT. Encoded protein: CATSRESETTEAFF.

Concerning this clone itself: Mismatch with germline at one junction end may stem from a read error. This chain connects TRBV2 to TRBJ2-5; D remains ambiguous. CDR1 and CDR2 (germline): SNHLY, FYNNEI. CDR3 size: 12 residues. The CDR3 loop is CASSEAVKPPHF. CDR3 sequence (DNA): TGTGCCAGCAGTGAAGCGGTAAAGCCTCCCCACTTC.

The V gene is TRBV18, the J gene TRBJ1-5; D uncertain. The germline gives CDR1 KGHSH, CDR2 LQKENI. V shed 5 bases and J shed 1 base, with 6 bases lying between them. This CDR3 has 13 residues. The DNA for the CDR3 is TGTGCCAGCTCAGAAGGGAGCAATCAGCCCCAGCATTTT. This translates into CASSEGSNQPQHF.

V and J are TRBV19 and TRBJ1-3, with D unclear. V lost 0 bases to trimming and J lost 3 bases, with 9 bases between them. Germline values: CDR1 LNHDA, CDR2 SQIVND (reference sequence). This CDR3 comprises 15 residues. CDR3 DNA: TGTGCCAGTAGTATAGATGGCGGCAGTGGAAACACCATATATTTT. Protein: CASSIDGGSGNTIYF.

This clone was seen at least ten times. The same CDR3 is also encoded by other DNA sequences in this sample. The V call is TRBV4-2, the J call TRBJ1-4; D gene uncertain. The germline gives CDR1 LGHNA, CDR2 YNFKEQ. This CDR3 is built from 12 residues. Trimming stripped 0 bases from V and 8 bases from J, with 4 bases between. CDR3: CASSQDREKLFF. DNA for the CDR3: TGTGCCAGCAGCCAAGACCGAGAAAAACTGTTTTTT.

This clone occurred a few times. The chain combines TRBV6-5 with TRBJ2-7, with 7 positions matching TRBD1. The CDR3 loop spans 14 amino acids. Germline V lookup: CDR1 MNHEY, CDR2 SVGAGI. Unmatched junction bases numbered 7, after V lost 6 bases and J lost 2 bases. Written as DNA, the CDR3 is TGTGCCAGCAGGACCGACAGGGTGGCCTACGAGCAGTACGTC. Protein sequence: CASRTDRVAYEQYV.

The chain couples TRBV5-5 to TRBJ1-2; D remains unclear. Germline CDR1 SGHKS, CDR2 YYEKEE (reference sequence). Deletions cut 2 bases from V and 7 bases from J, with 12 bases between. This CDR3 has 13 residues. For the CDR3, the DNA is TGTGCCAGCAGCTTTAACCTGGCGGGTGGCTACACCTTC. Translating gives CASSFNLAGGYTF.

This clone was counted only a few times. The gene calls are TRBV20-1 and TRBJ1-1; D is ambiguous. CDR3 length: 11 residues. Germline CDR1 is DFQATT and CDR2 is SNEGSKA (reference sequence). V was cut by 7 bases and J by 1 base, with 7 bases left in between. The CDR3 region is CSGEGNTEAFF. In DNA, the CDR3 is TGCAGTGGGGAAGGGAACACTGAAGCTTTCTTT.

The gene calls are TRBV7-8 and TRBJ1-5; the D gene is possibly TRBD1 (5 bases). The germline gives CDR1 SGHVS, CDR2 FQNEAQ. V was cut by 2 bases and J by 2 bases, with 16 bases left in between. The CDR3 is 17 residues long. CDR3 nucleotide sequence: TGTGCCAGCAGCTTATCGACCATCGGGGCGGGCAATCAGCCCCAGCATTTT. This codes for CASSLSTIGAGNQPQHF.

The chain has TRBV6-1 and TRBJ2-7; 9 nucleotides agree with TRBD1. This CDR3 is 14 amino acids long. The junction had 7 bases not matched to a gene; V was cut back by 0 bases and J by 10 bases. Per the germline V gene, CDR1 is MNHNS and CDR2 is SASEGT. The CDR3 spells CASSEALGTGRQYV. In DNA, the CDR3 is TGTGCCAGCAGTGAAGCGTTGGGGACAGGGAGACAGTACGTC.

This clone showed up just a few times. V usage is TRBV2 and J usage is TRBJ2-3; D uncertain. The V end lost 1 base, the J end lost 1 base, and 9 bases lay between the germline ends. Germline loops: CDR1 SNHLY, CDR2 FYNNEI. This CDR3 is built from 15 residues. CDR3 DNA: TGTGCCAGCAGTGAAGGGGCGTCCCGCACAGATACGCAGTATTTT. This sequence encodes CASSEGASRTDTQYF.

This clone was detected a few times. The rearrangement links TRBV29-1 to TRBJ2-7; D perhaps matches TRBD1 (5 bases). Trimming left V 2 bases short and J 9 bases short, with 5 bases between. Per germline, CDR1 SQVTM and CDR2 ANQGSEA. The CDR3 extends over 9 amino acids. The CDR3 DNA follows: TGCAGCGTTGAAACAGGGCAGTACGTC. Residues: CSVETGQYV.